What follows describes a single TCR beta chain. Its antigen is not known. This CDR3 spans 14 amino acids. Germline V gene data show CDR1 as SGHVS and CDR2 as FQNEAQ. V gave up 5 bases and J gave up 3 bases, with 14 bases separating them. The data belong to a study of graft-versus-host responses after intestinal transplantation. The overall study: Recipients across the board were started on anti-thymocyte globulin induction, then kept on tacrolimus and steroids for two to four years.

TCRdb's table, derived via immunoSEQ multiplex PCR, lists solely in-frame clones and lacks some. The sample lists roughly 81,000 clones; roughly four fifths were seen once. The clonotype comes from a human donor who received an intestinal transplant. The chain recombines TRBV7-8 with TRBJ2-7; the D gene is possibly TRBD2 (6 bases). The starting material was unstimulated CD4+ T cells sorted from spleen or lymph node cells, obtained before intestinal transplant. Here the CDR3 reads CASSLGRDLYEQYF. DNA for the CDR3: TGTGCCAGCAGCCTCGGGCGGGATCTCTACGAGCAGTACTTC.